The 19 T cell receptor beta chains reported below all come from one sample, sequenced in a study of blood T cell repertoires in COVID-19 (TCRdb year 2020). To prepare the library, the immunoSEQ multiplex PCR assay was applied. The source is immuneACCESS, and TCRdb retained only in-frame sequences with V and J called. Part of the clones is not carried over; for the studies checked, unresolved V genes explain less than half of this, and the remainder is unexplained. Counted in this sample were approximately 160,000 clones; around 84% of them appeared once. The leading ten clones occupy nearly 8% of the sample. The specimen sequenced was PBMCs or T cells enriched from blood (not recorded which). These receptors were taken from a woman aged 45-59 years who had recovered from COVID-19.

V and J are TRBV10-3 and TRBJ1-5; perhaps TRBD1 as D (5 bases). The CDR3 covers 14 residues. Germline lookup yields CDR1 ENHRY and CDR2 SYGVKD. The V end lost 4 bases, the J end lost 4 bases, and 11 bases lay between the germline ends. The CDR3 protein is CAISAAGDNQPQHF. The DNA for the CDR3 is TGTGCCATCAGTGCAGCGGGGGATAATCAGCCCCAGCATTTT.

The V call is TRBV5-6, the J call TRBJ1-1; TRBD1 is a possible D gene (6 bases). CDR1 is SGHDT and CDR2 is YYEEEE in the germline V gene. Trimming removed 3 bases from V and 4 bases from J, with 22 bases in between. The CDR3 totals 17 residues. CDR3 protein: CASSSLALVQGGTEAFF. The CDR3 coding sequence is TGTGCCAGCAGCTCATTAGCTTTGGTACAGGGCGGCACTGAAGCTTTCTTT.

V usage is TRBV28 and J usage is TRBJ1-1; 7 bases agree with TRBD1. J was trimmed by 2 bases and V by 6 bases; bases with no gene match: 6. The V gene's germline CDR1 is MDHEN and CDR2 SYDVKM. The CDR3 spans 14 residues. The CDR3 DNA follows: TGTGCCAGCAGGGAGACAGGGCTTAACACTGAAGCTTTCTTT. Protein sequence: CASRETGLNTEAFF.

The chain has TRBV7-6 and TRBJ2-1; 8 positions match TRBD2. The CDR3 is 15 amino acids. Germline-derived CDR1 and CDR2 are SGHVS and FNYEAQ. The junction had 9 bases not matched to a gene; V was cut back by 5 bases and J by 6 bases. The CDR3 sequence is CASSPGGAVINEQFF. DNA for the CDR3: TGTGCCAGCAGCCCCGGGGGGGCAGTTATCAATGAGCAGTTCTTC.

Only a few counts were recorded for this clone. V gene TRBV4-2 combines with J gene TRBJ2-7, with TRBD1 matching over 8 bases. This CDR3 contains 15 residues. V shed 5 bases, J shed 2 bases, and the junction held 8 bases outside the gene matches. CDR1 is LGHNA and CDR2 is YNFKEQ in the germline V gene. DNA for the CDR3: TGTGCCAGCAGCTCACGGACAGGGCGTCCCTACGAGCAGTACTTC. Amino acids: CASSSRTGRPYEQYF.

V gene TRBV28 combines with J gene TRBJ1-1; the D gene is possibly TRBD1 (5 bases). The germline V gene encodes CDR1 MDHEN and CDR2 SYDVKM. V lost 2 bases to trimming and J lost 0 bases, with 7 bases between them. The CDR3 is 14 residues long. The CDR3 spells CASSLRGLNTEAFF. In DNA, the CDR3 is TGTGCCAGCAGTTTAAGGGGTCTGAACACTGAAGCTTTCTTT. The complete variable domain, with remaining parts taken from reference TRBV28 and TRBJ1-1, reads DVKVTQSSRYLVKRTGEKVFLECVQDMDHENMFWYRQDPGLGLRLIYFSYDVKMKEKGDIPEGYSVSREKKERFSLILESASTNQTSMYLCASSLRGLNTEAFFGQGTRLTVV.

The chain joins TRBV25-1 to TRBJ1-2; possibly TRBD1 for D (5 bases). The V end was cut by 7 bases, the J end by 8 bases, with 20 bases between. Germline V CDR1 and CDR2: MGHDK, SYGVNS. The CDR3 is made up of 14 amino acids. The DNA of the CDR3 is TGTGCCAGCACCCCCTCAGCGGGGGGATTCGGCTACACCTTC. This codes for CASTPSAGGFGYTF.

The rearrangement links TRBV9 to TRBJ1-2; D is unresolved. Trimming left V 3 bases short and J 13 bases short, with 16 bases between. The germline CDR1 and CDR2 sequences are SGDLS and YYNGEE. This CDR3 region has 12 residues. The CDR3 region is CASSGAELDPTF. CDR3 in DNA: TGTGCCAGCAGCGGCGCGGAATTAGACCCCACCTTC.

The chain links TRBV12-3 or TRBV12-4 to TRBJ1-1; D is perhaps TRBD1 (5 bases). Trimming cost V 5 bases and J 1 base, with 8 bases left between them. This CDR3 is built from 13 residues. CDR3: CASSPTENTEAFF. The CDR3 DNA reads as TGTGCCAGCAGTCCGACAGAGAACACTGAAGCTTTCTTT.

Regarding this clone: A read error may account for a junction end that differs from germline. This rearrangement joins TRBV7-7 to TRBJ2-7, with 9 bases identical to TRBD1. Germline-derived CDR1 and CDR2 are SSHAT and FNYEAQ (reference sequence). This CDR3 spans 16 amino acids. In nucleotides, the CDR3 is TGTGCTAGCAGCCACCACAGGGGGCCGAGGAAGTTTGAGCAGTACTTC. This translates into CASSHHRGPRKFEQYF.

This clone showed up just a few times. The J gene is TRBJ2-5, the V gene TRBV11-3; 9 positions match TRBD2. This CDR3 has 15 amino acids. With V trimmed by 1 base and J by 4 bases, 4 bases remained unmatched. The germline V gene encodes CDR1 SGHNT and CDR2 YENEEA. The CDR3 DNA is TGTGCCAGCAGCTTAGGGCTAGCGGGACGAGAGACCCAGTACTTC. Protein product: CASSLGLAGRETQYF.

The CDR3 sequence is CARSPVDGDYSNQPQHF. In nucleotides, the CDR3 is TGTGCCAGAAGCCCCGTCGACGGAGATTATAGCAATCAGCCCCAGCATTTT. This chain links TRBV5-3 with TRBJ1-5; unclear D gene. TRBV5-3 carries the ORF label, with uncertain function. CDR3 length: 17 residues. V was clipped by 4 bases and J by 0 bases, with 17 bases between them.

This clone was seen repeatedly, ten times or more. V is TRBV29-1 and J is TRBJ2-2; the match to TRBD1 covers 7 bases. Germline CDR1 reads SQVTM; CDR2 reads ANQGSEA. The V gene end was trimmed by 2 bases and the J gene end by 1 base; junction bases not matched to a gene: 1. This CDR3 comprises 14 residues. The CDR3 region has the DNA TGCAGCGTTGAAAGGACAGGGAACACCGGGGAGCTGTTTTTT. Translated, it gives CSVERTGNTGELFF.

This chain connects TRBV3-1 (or the pseudogene TRBV3-2) to TRBJ1-1; D might be TRBD1 (6 bases). Trimming shortened V by 4 bases and J by 1 base, and 7 bases separated the two germline ends. This CDR3 is 13 amino acids long. Looked up from germline, CDR1 is LGHDT and CDR2 is YNNKEL (reference sequence). In DNA, the CDR3 is TGTGCCAGCAGCCGACAGGAGAACACTGAAGCTTTCTTT. Its translation is CASSRQENTEAFF.

This chain links TRBV6-5 with TRBJ1-5, with D maybe TRBD1 (6 bases). Trimming removed 6 bases at V and 5 bases at J, with 11 bases between. The CDR3 totals 13 residues. Germline V lookup: CDR1 MNHEY, CDR2 SVGAGI. The CDR3 nucleotides are TGTGCCAGCAGGCAGGGGCTTTATCAGCCCCAGCATTTT. As protein: CASRQGLYQPQHF.

The J gene is TRBJ1-1, the V gene TRBV10-2; 7 bases align to TRBD1. CDR1 is WSHSY and CDR2 is SAAADI in the germline V gene. V was pared by 5 bases and J by 8 bases, with 14 bases of the junction left unmatched. This CDR3 is 15 amino acids long. The CDR3, as DNA: TGCGCCAGCAGTTCCTTCCGGGACAGCAGAAAAGAAGCTTTCTTT. It specifies CASSSFRDSRKEAFF.

The chain links TRBV19 to TRBJ1-2; the D is unclear. The CDR3 covers 15 residues. Germline lookup yields CDR1 LNHDA and CDR2 SQIVND (reference sequence). With 1 base removed from V and 0 bases from J, the gap between germline ends came to 9 bases. The DNA for the CDR3 is TGTGCCAGTAGTATAGGCGGGATAGCTAACTATGGCTACACCTTC. Translating gives CASSIGGIANYGYTF.

The chain links TRBV5-1 to TRBJ1-3, with D maybe TRBD1 (6 bases). With 2 bases removed from V and 4 bases from J, the gap between germline ends came to 10 bases. Per germline, CDR1 SGHRS and CDR2 YFSETQ. CDR3 size: 14 residues. In nucleotides, the CDR3 is TGCGCCAGCAGCTTACAGGGCAACGGAAACACCATATATTTT. Its protein product is CASSLQGNGNTIYF. The variable domain in full, completed from reference TRBV5-1 and TRBJ1-3, reads KAGVTQTPRYLIKTRGQQVTLSCSPISGHRSVSWYQQTPGQGLQFLFEYFSETQRNKGNFPGRFSGRQFSNSRSEMNVSTLELGDSALYLCASSLQGNGNTIYFGEGSWLTVV.

This chain links TRBV19 with TRBJ2-1, with 8 bases aligning to TRBD1. The V and J ends lost 10 bases and 2 bases, in that order; junction bases with no gene match: 7. The CDR3 is made up of 14 amino acids. The germline V gene has CDR1 LNHDA and CDR2 SQIVND (reference sequence). CDR3 sequence reads: CATGDRWTYNEQFF. CDR3 nucleotide sequence: TGTGCCACCGGGGACAGGTGGACCTACAATGAGCAGTTCTTC.